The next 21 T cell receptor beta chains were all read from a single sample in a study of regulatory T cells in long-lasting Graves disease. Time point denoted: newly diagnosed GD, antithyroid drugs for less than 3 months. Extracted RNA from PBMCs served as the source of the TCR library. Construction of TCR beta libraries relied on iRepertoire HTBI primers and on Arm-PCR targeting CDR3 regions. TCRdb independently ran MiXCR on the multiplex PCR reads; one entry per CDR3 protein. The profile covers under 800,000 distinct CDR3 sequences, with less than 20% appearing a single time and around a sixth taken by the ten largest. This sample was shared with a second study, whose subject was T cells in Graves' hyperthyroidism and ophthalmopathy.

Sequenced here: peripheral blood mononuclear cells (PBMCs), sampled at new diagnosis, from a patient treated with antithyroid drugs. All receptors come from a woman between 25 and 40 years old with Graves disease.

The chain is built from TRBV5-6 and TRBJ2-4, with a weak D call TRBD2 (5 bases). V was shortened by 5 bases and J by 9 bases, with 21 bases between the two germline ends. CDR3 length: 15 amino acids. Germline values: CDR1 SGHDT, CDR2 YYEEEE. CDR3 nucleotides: TGTGCCAGCAGGAGGTGGGGAGACCAGGTATCCATTCAGTACTTC. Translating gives CASRRWGDQVSIQYF. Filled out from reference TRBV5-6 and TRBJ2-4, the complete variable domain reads DAGVTQSPTHLIKTRGQQVTLRCSPKSGHDTVSWYQQALGQGPQFIFQYYEEEERQRGNFPDRFSGHQFPNYSSELNVNALLLGDSALYLCASRRWGDQVSIQYFGAGTRLSVL.

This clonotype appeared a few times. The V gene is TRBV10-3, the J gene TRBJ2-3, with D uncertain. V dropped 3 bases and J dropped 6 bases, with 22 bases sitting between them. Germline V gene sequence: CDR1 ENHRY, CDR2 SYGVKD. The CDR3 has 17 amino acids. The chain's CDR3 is CAISEGKRTVVTDTQYF. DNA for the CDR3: TGTGCCATCAGTGAAGGTAAAAGGACGGTAGTTACGGATACGCAGTATTTT.

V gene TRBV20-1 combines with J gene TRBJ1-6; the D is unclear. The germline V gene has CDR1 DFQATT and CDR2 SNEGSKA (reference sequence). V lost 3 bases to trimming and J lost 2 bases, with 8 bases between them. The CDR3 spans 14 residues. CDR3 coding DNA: TGCAGTGCTAGCCGGGAGGCCTATAATTCACCCCTCCACTTT. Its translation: CSASREAYNSPLHF.

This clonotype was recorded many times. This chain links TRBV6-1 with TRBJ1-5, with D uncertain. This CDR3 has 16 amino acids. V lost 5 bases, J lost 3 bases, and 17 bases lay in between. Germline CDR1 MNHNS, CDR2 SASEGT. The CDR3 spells CASSTFSKALNQPQHF. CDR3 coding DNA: TGTGCCAGCAGTACATTTAGTAAGGCCCTCAATCAGCCCCAGCATTTT.

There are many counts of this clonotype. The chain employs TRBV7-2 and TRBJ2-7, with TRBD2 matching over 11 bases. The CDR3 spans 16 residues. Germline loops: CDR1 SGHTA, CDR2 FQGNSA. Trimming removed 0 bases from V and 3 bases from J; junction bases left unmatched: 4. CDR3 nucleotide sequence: TGTGCCAGCAGCTTAGCCACTAGCGGGAGCATCTACGAGCAGTACTTC. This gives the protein CASSLATSGSIYEQYF.

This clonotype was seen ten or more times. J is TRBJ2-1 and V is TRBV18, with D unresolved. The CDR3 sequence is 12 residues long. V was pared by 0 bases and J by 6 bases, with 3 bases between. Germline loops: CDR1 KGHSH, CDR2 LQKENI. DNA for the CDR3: TGTGCCAGCTCACCACCAATCAATGAGCAGTTCTTC. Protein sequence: CASSPPINEQFF.

For the CDR3, the DNA is TGTGCCAGTAGGGACAGTGGTCTGAACACTGAAGCTTTCTTT. This codes for CASRDSGLNTEAFF. V and J are TRBV19 and TRBJ1-1; a weak D match, TRBD1 (6 bases). Trimming shortened V by 6 bases and J by 0 bases, and 11 bases separated the two germline ends. The CDR3 runs 14 residues. Per the germline V gene, CDR1 is LNHDA and CDR2 is SQIVND (reference sequence).

DNA of the CDR3: TGCAGTGCTGTAGAGGGGGGAGGCGGGGAGACCCAGTACTTC. As protein: CSAVEGGGGETQYF. The gene calls are TRBV20-1 and TRBJ2-1; either TRBD1 or TRBD2 may supply D (6 bases each). The closer fit of TRBJ2-5 to the DNA end suggests the J call may be wrong. CDR1 is DFQATT, CDR2 SNEGSKA, per germline (reference sequence). This CDR3 has 14 residues.

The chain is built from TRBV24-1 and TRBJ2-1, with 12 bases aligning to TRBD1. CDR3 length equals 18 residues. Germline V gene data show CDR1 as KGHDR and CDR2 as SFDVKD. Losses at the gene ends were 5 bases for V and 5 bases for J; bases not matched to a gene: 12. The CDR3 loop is CATSVSPGQGAFHNEQFF. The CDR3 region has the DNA TGTGCCACCAGTGTCTCACCGGGACAGGGGGCTTTCCACAATGAGCAGTTCTTC.

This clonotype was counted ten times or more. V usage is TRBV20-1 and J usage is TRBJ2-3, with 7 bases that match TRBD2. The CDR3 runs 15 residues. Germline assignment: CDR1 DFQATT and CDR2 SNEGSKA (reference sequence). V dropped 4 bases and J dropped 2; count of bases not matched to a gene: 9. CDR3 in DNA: TGCAGTGCTAATTTTGCGGGAGTGAACACAGATACGCAGTATTTT. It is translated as CSANFAGVNTDTQYF.

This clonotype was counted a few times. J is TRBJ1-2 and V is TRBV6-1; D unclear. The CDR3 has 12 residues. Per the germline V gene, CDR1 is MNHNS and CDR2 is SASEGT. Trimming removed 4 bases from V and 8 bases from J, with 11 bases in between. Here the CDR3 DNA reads TGTGCCAGCAGTGTCCCGGGCGAGGGCTACACCTTC. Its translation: CASSVPGEGYTF.

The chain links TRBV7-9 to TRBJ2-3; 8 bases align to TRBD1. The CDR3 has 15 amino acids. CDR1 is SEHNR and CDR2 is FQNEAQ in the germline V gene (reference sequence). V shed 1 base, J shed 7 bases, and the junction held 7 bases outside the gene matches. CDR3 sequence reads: CASSLGGQGSHTQYF. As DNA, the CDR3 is TGTGCCAGCAGCTTAGGTGGACAGGGCTCACATACGCAGTATTTT.

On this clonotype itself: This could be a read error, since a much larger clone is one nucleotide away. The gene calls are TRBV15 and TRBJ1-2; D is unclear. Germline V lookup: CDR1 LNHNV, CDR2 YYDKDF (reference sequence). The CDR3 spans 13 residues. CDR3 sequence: CGTSRDGRYGYTF. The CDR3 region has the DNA TGTGGCACCAGCAGAGATGGGCGTTATGGCTACACCTTC. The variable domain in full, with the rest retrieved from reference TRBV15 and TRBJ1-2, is DAMVIQNPRYQVTQFGKPVTLSCSQTLNHNVMYWYQQKSSQAPKLLFHYYDKDFNNEADTPDNFQSRRPNTSFCFLDIRSPGLGDTAMYLCGTSRDGRYGYTFGSGTRLTVV.

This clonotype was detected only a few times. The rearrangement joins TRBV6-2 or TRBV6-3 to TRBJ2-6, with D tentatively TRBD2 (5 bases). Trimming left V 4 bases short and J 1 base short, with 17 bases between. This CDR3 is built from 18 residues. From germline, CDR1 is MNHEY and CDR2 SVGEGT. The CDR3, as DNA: TGTGCCAGCAGTTCCGGGAAAAGTGGTAATTCTGGGGCCAACGTCCTGACTTTC. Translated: CASSSGKSGNSGANVLTF.

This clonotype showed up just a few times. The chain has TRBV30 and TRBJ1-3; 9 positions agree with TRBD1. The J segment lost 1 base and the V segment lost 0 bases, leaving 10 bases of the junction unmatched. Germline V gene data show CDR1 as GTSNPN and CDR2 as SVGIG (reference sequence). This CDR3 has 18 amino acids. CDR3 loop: CAWSVLTPGQGSGNTIYF. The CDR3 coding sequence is TGTGCCTGGAGTGTTCTAACACCGGGACAGGGATCTGGAAACACCATATATTTT.

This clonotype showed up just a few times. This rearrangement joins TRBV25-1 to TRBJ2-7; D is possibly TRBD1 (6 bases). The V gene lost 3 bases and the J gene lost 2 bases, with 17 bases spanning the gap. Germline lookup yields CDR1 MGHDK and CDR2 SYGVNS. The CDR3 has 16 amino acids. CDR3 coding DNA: TGTGCCAGCAGTGATGCTGGGACACTAGGAGCCTACGAGCAGTACTTC. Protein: CASSDAGTLGAYEQYF.

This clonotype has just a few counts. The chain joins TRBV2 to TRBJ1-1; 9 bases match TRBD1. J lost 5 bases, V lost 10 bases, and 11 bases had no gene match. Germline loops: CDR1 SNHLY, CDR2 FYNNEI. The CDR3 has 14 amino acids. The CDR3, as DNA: TGTGCCACCCCGATTAGACAGGGGGGGACTGAAGCTTTCTTT. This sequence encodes CATPIRQGGTEAFF.

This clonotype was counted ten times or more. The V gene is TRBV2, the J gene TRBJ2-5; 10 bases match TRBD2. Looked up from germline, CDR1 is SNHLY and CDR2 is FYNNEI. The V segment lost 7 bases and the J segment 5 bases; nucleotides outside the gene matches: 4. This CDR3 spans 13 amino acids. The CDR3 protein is CASTSGSRETQYF. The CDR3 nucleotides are TGTGCCAGCACTAGCGGGAGTAGGGAGACCCAGTACTTC. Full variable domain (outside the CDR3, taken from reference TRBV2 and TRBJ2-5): EPEVTQTPSHQVTQMGQEVILRCVPISNHLYFYWYRQILGQKVEFLVSFYNNEISEKSEIFDDQFSVERPDGSNFTLKIRSTKLEDSAMYFCASTSGSRETQYFGPGTRLLVL.

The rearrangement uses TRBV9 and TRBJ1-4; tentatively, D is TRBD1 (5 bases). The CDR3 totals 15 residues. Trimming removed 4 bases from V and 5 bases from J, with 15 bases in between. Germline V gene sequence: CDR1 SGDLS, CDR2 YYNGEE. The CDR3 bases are TGTGCCAGCAGCCACACCGGGACGGAGAATGAAAAACTGTTTTTT. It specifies CASSHTGTENEKLFF. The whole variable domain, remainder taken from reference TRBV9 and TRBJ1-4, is DSGVTQTPKHLITATGQRVTLRCSPRSGDLSVYWYQQSLDQGLQFLIQYYNGEERAKGNILERFSAQQFPDLHSELNLSSLELGDSALYFCASSHTGTENEKLFFGSGTQLSVL.

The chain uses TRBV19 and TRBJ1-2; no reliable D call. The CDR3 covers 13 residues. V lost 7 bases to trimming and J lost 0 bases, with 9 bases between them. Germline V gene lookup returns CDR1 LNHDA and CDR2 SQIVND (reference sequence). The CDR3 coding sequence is TGTGCCAGTAAGGAGGATCCTAACTATGGCTACACCTTC. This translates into CASKEDPNYGYTF.

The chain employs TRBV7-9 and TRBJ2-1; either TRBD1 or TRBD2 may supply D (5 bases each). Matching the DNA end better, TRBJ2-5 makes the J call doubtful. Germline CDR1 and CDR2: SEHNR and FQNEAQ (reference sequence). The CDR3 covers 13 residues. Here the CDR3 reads CASGGVWAETQYF. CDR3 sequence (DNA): TGTGCCAGCGGGGGAGTCTGGGCAGAGACCCAGTACTTC.